The 32 T cell receptor beta chains reported below all come from one sample, sequenced in a study of T cell clonality in common variable immunodeficiency. Libraries were prepared by immunoSEQ multiplex PCR; TCRdb keeps only in-frame clonotypes and omits some of them. The sample shows about 26,000 clones, none of them appearing just once. What these receptors recognize is not known. Whole-study findings and limits: Common variable immunodeficiency TCR beta sequences reportedly had fewer deletions and N-nucleotide insertions.

Sequenced input: peripheral blood mononuclear cells. The receptors shown here come from a human donor with common variable immunodeficiency.

This clone was observed a handful of times. The read terminates 3 residues before the CDR3 end, so the remaining end is supplied by the germline J gene. The chain uses TRBV6-1 and TRBJ2-3; 10 positions match TRBD2. Germline V gene lookup returns CDR1 MNHNS and CDR2 SASEGT. Unmatched junction bases numbered 1, after V lost 2 bases and J lost 2 bases. There are 15 residues in the CDR3. The CDR3 loop is CASSELAGATDTQYF. The CDR3 DNA, read in part, is TGTGCCAGCAGTGAACTAGCGGGGGCCACAGATACG.

This clone was seen repeatedly, ten times or more. The chain's CDR3 is CAWRTEDRSPISGELFF. The DNA read from the CDR3 is TGTGCCTGGAGAACCGAGGACAGAAGCCCCATTTCCGGGGAG. J is TRBJ2-2 and V is TRBV30, with D possibly TRBD1 on 6 matching bases. Read sequence stops 3 residues before the CDR3 end, and the germline J gene provides the missing end. The CDR3 spans 17 residues. Trimming took off 3 bases at V and 6 bases at J, with 23 bases between the two ends. Germline assignment: CDR1 GTSNPN and CDR2 SVGIG (reference sequence).

This clone was recorded many times. Sequencing ends 3 residues short of the CDR3 end; the germline J gene provides the rest. The gene calls are TRBV7-8 and TRBJ2-7, with TRBD1 matching over 8 bases. From germline, CDR1 is SGHVS and CDR2 FQNEAQ. The V and J ends lost 5 bases and 4 bases, in that order; junction bases with no gene match: 10. The CDR3 has 15 residues. The CDR3: CASSHVPGGLYEQYF. The sequenced part of the CDR3 DNA is TGTGCCAGCAGCCATGTGCCAGGGGGCTTATACGAG.

This clone was detected ten times or more. Read sequence stops 3 residues before the CDR3 end, and the germline J gene provides the missing end. The rearrangement joins TRBV20-1 to TRBJ1-1; perhaps TRBD1 as D (5 bases). The germline CDR1 and CDR2 sequences are DFQATT and SNEGSKA (reference sequence). V lost 0 bases and J lost 5, with 16 bases in between. The CDR3 consists of 15 residues. The CDR3 loop is CSARDLGRAKTEAFF. The sequenced CDR3 bases are TGCAGTGCTAGAGATCTCGGCAGGGCAAAGACTGAA.

This clone was counted at least ten times. Read coverage stops 3 residues before the CDR3 terminus; the germline J gene supplies the remainder. J is TRBJ2-6 and V is TRBV6-2 or TRBV6-3; TRBD1 might be the D (5 bases). V was clipped by 6 bases and J by 0 bases, with 9 bases between them. This CDR3 has 15 residues. Per the germline V gene, CDR1 is MNHEY and CDR2 is SVGEGT. The DNA read from the CDR3 is TGTGCCAGCAGGACAGTAAGCTCTGGGGCCAACGTC. Translated: CASRTVSSGANV. In full, the CDR3 reads CASRTVSSGANVLTF.

This clone was seen many times. The missing CDR3 end, 3 residues past where the read stops, is filled in from the germline J gene. The chain combines TRBV20-1 with TRBJ1-4; D might be TRBD1 (5 bases). Germline CDR1 reads DFQATT; CDR2 reads SNEGSKA (reference sequence). Trimming removed 1 base from V and 5 bases from J, with 14 bases in between. This CDR3 region has 15 residues. This CDR3 is CSARGSAGRNEKLFF. CDR3 DNA (partial): TGCAGTGCTAGAGGATCGGCAGGGCGCAATGAAAAA.

This clone appeared many times. The observed sequence ends 3 residues before the CDR3 terminus, with the missing tail filled in from the germline J gene. J is TRBJ2-7 and V is TRBV18; TRBD1 might be the D (7 bases). Trimming removed 8 bases at V and 1 base at J, with 12 bases between. Germline V gene lookup returns CDR1 KGHSH and CDR2 LQKENI. This CDR3 has 13 residues. The CDR3 spells CASAGTASYEQYF. The DNA read from the CDR3 is TGTGCCAGCGCGGGGACAGCATCCTACGAG.

Comment on this clone: From the germline J gene comes the end of the CDR3, since the read stops 3 residues before it. The V call is TRBV20-1, the J call TRBJ1-2, with 8 bases identical to TRBD1. CDR3 size: 13 residues. CDR1 DFQATT and CDR2 SNEGSKA come from the germline V gene (reference sequence). CDR3 bases read: TGCAGTATAGACAGGGGAGGGTTGTGGGGC. Its translation: CSIDRGGLWG. Given in full, the CDR3 is CSIDRGGLWGYTF.

The table lists this clone with many counts. The read ends 3 residues early relative to the CDR3; the germline J gene fills the gap. J is TRBJ2-6 and V is TRBV30; 9 bases agree with TRBD1. The CDR3 sequence is 18 residues long. J gave up 4 bases and V 3 bases, and 13 bases lay outside the gene matches. Looked up from germline, CDR1 is GTSNPN and CDR2 is SVGIG (reference sequence). The CDR3: CAWSRDRAVGSGANVLTF. CDR3 DNA (partial): TGTGCCTGGAGCCGGGACAGGGCAGTGGGGTCCGGGGCCAACGTC.

This clone was recorded many times. Sequencing ends 3 residues short of the CDR3 end; the germline J gene provides the rest. The chain uses TRBV11-2 and TRBJ2-2; TRBD1 might be the D (5 bases). The germline V gene has CDR1 SGHAT and CDR2 FQNNGV. The V and J ends lost 0 bases and 3 bases respectively, with 8 bases between them. The CDR3 is 15 residues long. The part of the CDR3 DNA that was read is TGTGCCAGCAGCTTAGAAGTAGGGGACACCGGGGAG. Protein: CASSLEVGDTGE. The CDR3 in full is CASSLEVGDTGELFF.

This clone was recorded many times. The part of the CDR3 DNA that was read is TGTGCCAGCAGCTTAGAAGGGGGCGCAGGAACTGAA. Its translation is CASSLEGGAGTE. The CDR3 reads in full as CASSLEGGAGTEAFF. V usage is TRBV11-2 and J usage is TRBJ1-1; 7 nucleotides line up with TRBD1. The CDR3 is cut off 3 residues early in the read; its end comes from the germline J gene. This CDR3 has 15 amino acids. The V and J ends lost 0 bases and 5 bases, in that order; junction bases with no gene match: 6. Looked up from germline, CDR1 is SGHAT and CDR2 is FQNNGV.

This clone was picked up many times. The junction departs from the called germline gene at one end, perhaps through a read error. The CDR3 extends 3 residues past the end of the read, so its final part is completed from the germline J gene. The chain recombines TRBV4-2 with TRBJ1-2; D possibly corresponds to TRBD1 (6 bases). The germline gives CDR1 LGHNA, CDR2 YNFKEQ. This CDR3 is built from 12 residues. The sequenced part of the CDR3 DNA is TGCGCCAGCAGCCAATCAGGGGACGGC. This encodes CASSQSGDG. The whole CDR3 region reads CASSQSGDGYTF.

There are many counts of this clone. The CDR3 is cut off 3 residues early in the read; its end comes from the germline J gene. The rearrangement uses TRBV7-8 and TRBJ2-3; possible D gene TRBD2, 6 bases. Per germline, CDR1 SGHVS and CDR2 FQNEAQ. V lost 5 bases, J lost 0 bases, and 15 bases lay in between. The CDR3 extends over 16 amino acids. The part of the CDR3 DNA that was read is TGTGCCAGCAGCCTGTTCGCGGGAACTAGCACAGATACG. Its translation is CASSLFAGTSTDT. The full CDR3 protein is CASSLFAGTSTDTQYF.

Notes on this clone: The read terminates 3 residues before the CDR3 end, so the remaining end is supplied by the germline J gene. V and J are TRBV20-1 and TRBJ2-1; 13 bases agree with TRBD2. The germline V gene encodes CDR1 DFQATT and CDR2 SNEGSKA (reference sequence). CDR3 size: 14 residues. The junction had 4 bases not matched to a gene; V was cut back by 4 bases and J by 7 bases. The DNA read from the CDR3 is TGCAGTGCTACACTAGCGGGGGGGATTAATGAG. Translating it yields CSATLAGGINE. The CDR3 as a whole reads CSATLAGGINEQFF.

The table lists this clone with a few counts. The read falls 3 residues short of the CDR3 end, and the missing part is taken from the germline J gene. The V and J genes are TRBV19 and TRBJ1-5; TRBD1 matches at 11 bases. The germline V gene encodes CDR1 LNHDA and CDR2 SQIVND (reference sequence). The CDR3 totals 16 residues. With V trimmed by 6 bases and J by 7 bases, 11 bases remained unmatched. CDR3 bases read: TGTGCCAGTAGGGCGGACAGGGGGCGGCTCAAGCAGCCC. This translates into CASRADRGRLKQP. The complete CDR3 sequence is CASRADRGRLKQPQHF. Full variable domain (rest looked up from reference TRBV19 and TRBJ1-5): DGGITQSPKYLFRKEGQNVTLSCEQNLNHDAMYWYRQDPGQGLRLIYYSQIVNDFQKGDIAEGYSVSREKKESFPLTVTSAQKNPTAFYLCASRADRGRLKQPQHFGDGTRLSIL.

In its sample, this clone was seen many times. The DNA ends 3 residues before the CDR3 does, and the rest of the CDR3 is filled in from the germline J gene. The chain joins TRBV7-2 to TRBJ2-7, with 10 bases that match TRBD2. This CDR3 is built from 15 residues. Per the germline V gene, CDR1 is SGHTA and CDR2 is FQGNSA. V dropped 5 bases and J dropped 3; count of bases not matched to a gene: 7. This CDR3 reads CASSHRLAGNYEQYF. Partial CDR3 DNA: TGTGCCAGCAGCCACAGACTAGCGGGCAACTACGAG.

The table lists this clone with many counts. The CDR3 reads CASSSRVGYGYTF. The covered CDR3 bases are TGTGCCAGCAGCTCACGGGTCGGCTATGGC. The chain is built from TRBV5-4 and TRBJ1-2; no clear D gene. Sequencing ends 3 residues short of the CDR3 end; the germline J gene provides the rest. The CDR3 contains 13 residues. The ends were cut back, 3 bases at V and 4 bases at J, with 10 bases in the middle. Looked up from germline, CDR1 is SGHNT and CDR2 is YYREEE (reference sequence).

This clone was recorded at least ten times. The read is 3 residues too short to cover the CDR3 end, so that end is filled in from the germline J gene. The chain has TRBV18 and TRBJ2-2, with 16 bases aligning to TRBD2. Germline-derived CDR1 and CDR2 are KGHSH and LQKENI. This CDR3 region has 19 residues. After removal of 4 bases from V and 0 bases from J, the junction contained 5 bases not matched to a gene. Incomplete CDR3 DNA: TGTGCCAGCTCACGACCGGGACTAGCGGGAGGGCCGAACACCGGGGAG. This translates into CASSRPGLAGGPNTGE. The whole CDR3 protein is CASSRPGLAGGPNTGELFF. Based on the CDR3 plus reference TRBV18 and TRBJ2-2, the full variable domain is NAGVMQNPRHLVRRRGQEARLRCSPMKGHSHVYWYRQLPEEGLKFMVYLQKENIIDESGMPKERFSAEFPKEGPSILRIQQVVRGDSAAYFCASSRPGLAGGPNTGELFFGEGSRLTVL.

This clone was counted many times. The read terminates 3 residues before the CDR3 end, so the remaining end is supplied by the germline J gene. This sequence joins TRBV6-2 or TRBV6-3 and TRBJ2-3, with TRBD2 identical over 9 bases. This CDR3 has 15 residues. Germline V gene data show CDR1 as MNHEY and CDR2 as SVGEGT. V lost 5 bases and J lost 4; bases outside the gene matches: 7. The covered CDR3 bases are TGTGCCAGCAGTGACCCTAGCGGGGTATCAGATACG. Protein sequence: CASSDPSGVSDT. The CDR3 as a whole reads CASSDPSGVSDTQYF.

This clone has a count of ten or more. The sequenced fragment ends 3 residues before the CDR3 boundary, so the rest is inferred from the germline J gene. The chain recombines TRBV5-6 with TRBJ1-2; 9 nucleotides line up with TRBD1. This CDR3 has 15 amino acids. The trim removed 4 bases at V and 3 bases at J, leaving 7 bases unmatched. Germline V CDR1 and CDR2: SGHDT, YYEEEE. The CDR3: CASSRRDREDYGYTF. The CDR3 DNA, read in part, is TGTGCCAGCAGCCGCCGGGACAGGGAGGACTATGGC.

In the case of this clone: The CDR3 extends 3 residues past the end of the read, so its final part is completed from the germline J gene. The chain is built from TRBV11-1 and TRBJ2-5; 11 bases match TRBD2. J was trimmed by 3 bases and V by 5 bases; bases with no gene match: 5. The CDR3 has 15 residues. The V gene's germline CDR1 is SGHAT and CDR2 FQDESV (reference sequence). CDR3 protein: CASSDRLAGKETQYF. The sequenced CDR3 bases are TGTGCCAGCAGCGACAGACTAGCGGGGAAAGAGACC.

This clone came up a few times. With the read ending 3 residues before the CDR3 end, the germline J gene is used to fill in that end. The chain carries TRBV5-6 and TRBJ1-1; 8 nucleotides agree with TRBD1. CDR1 SGHDT and CDR2 YYEEEE come from the germline V gene. The CDR3 loop spans 13 amino acids. Incomplete CDR3 DNA: TGTGCCAGCAGCTTAGGCAGGGGGCCGGGG. Protein sequence: CASSLGRGPG. The entire CDR3 reads CASSLGRGPGAFF.

In this sample, this clone turned up many times. The read comes to an end 3 residues before the CDR3 does, leaving the germline J gene to fill in the end. The rearrangement uses TRBV5-6 and TRBJ1-1; D ambiguous. Trimming left V 4 bases short and J 3 bases short, with 10 bases between. Germline CDR1 is SGHDT and CDR2 is YYEEEE. This CDR3 has 13 amino acids. The DNA read from the CDR3 is TGTGCCAGCAGCCTACCGCCCTACACTGAA. Protein sequence: CASSLPPYTE. From start to end, the CDR3 is CASSLPPYTEAFF.

This clone was observed at least ten times. The observed sequence ends 3 residues before the CDR3 terminus, with the missing tail filled in from the germline J gene. This chain connects TRBV7-8 to TRBJ2-7, with D tentatively TRBD1 (5 bases). CDR3 length equals 13 residues. The V gene lost 7 bases and the J gene lost 6 bases, with 16 bases spanning the gap. The germline gives CDR1 SGHVS, CDR2 FQNEAQ. The DNA read from the CDR3 is TGTGCCAGCACCCCTTTTACCCAGGGCGAG. It codes for CASTPFTQGE. The CDR3, in full, reads CASTPFTQGEQYF. The whole variable domain, remainder taken from reference TRBV7-8 and TRBJ2-7, is GAGVSQSPRYKVAKRGQDVALRCDPISGHVSLFWYQQALGQGPEFLTYFQNEAQLDKSGLPSDRFFAERPEGSVSTLKIQRTQQEDSAVYLCASTPFTQGEQYFGPGTRLTVT.

This clone was detected ten times or more. With the read ending 3 residues before the CDR3 end, the germline J gene is used to fill in that end. The V call is TRBV19, the J call TRBJ2-5, with a tentative D call TRBD1 (6 bases). Germline V gene sequence: CDR1 LNHDA, CDR2 SQIVND (reference sequence). This CDR3 is built from 13 residues. V was shortened by 7 bases and J by 4 bases, with 13 bases between the two germline ends. The CDR3 loop reads CASNQGKGETQYF. CDR3 bases read: TGTGCCAGTAATCAGGGGAAGGGAGAGACC. Together with reference TRBV19 and TRBJ2-5, the CDR3 gives the full variable domain: DGGITQSPKYLFRKEGQNVTLSCEQNLNHDAMYWYRQDPGQGLRLIYYSQIVNDFQKGDIAEGYSVSREKKESFPLTVTSAQKNPTAFYLCASNQGKGETQYFGPGTRLLVL.

Regarding this clone: The read stops 3 residues short of the end of the CDR3; the missing end is completed from the germline J gene. The chain is built from TRBV20-1 and TRBJ1-2, with D unresolved. The CDR3 covers 11 residues. Germline V gene lookup returns CDR1 DFQATT and CDR2 SNEGSKA (reference sequence). Trimming left V 3 bases short and J 6 bases short, with 8 bases between. Incomplete CDR3 DNA: TGCAGTGCTAGTTTTCGCGATGGC. It specifies CSASFRDG. The complete CDR3 reads CSASFRDGYTF.

The CDR3 DNA, read in part, is TGTGCCAGCAGCTTGGCCCTGGGCCCCTACGAG. Translation: CASSLALGPYE. The full CDR3 sequence reads CASSLALGPYEQYF. The chain employs TRBV5-5 and TRBJ2-7; D uncertain. The CDR3 end is not reached by the read, which stops 3 residues before it; the germline J gene fills it in. Germline values: CDR1 SGHKS, CDR2 YYEKEE (reference sequence). The CDR3 sequence is 14 residues long. V lost 0 bases and J 2 bases, leaving 9 bases between the germline ends.

Ten or more counts support this clone. The read stops 3 residues short of the end of the CDR3; the missing end is completed from the germline J gene. V usage is TRBV6-2 or TRBV6-3 and J usage is TRBJ2-5; 9 bases match TRBD1. The CDR3 has 15 amino acids. The V and J ends lost 6 bases and 5 bases, in that order; junction bases with no gene match: 10. Germline V gene data show CDR1 as MNHEY and CDR2 as SVGEGT. CDR3 DNA, as far as it was read: TGTGCCAGCAGCCCCCCCGGACAGGGGATGGAGACC. The encoded protein is CASSPPGQGMET. From start to end, the CDR3 is CASSPPGQGMETQYF.

This clone was recorded a few times. The read ends 3 residues shy of where the CDR3 ends; the end is completed using the germline J gene. The chain recombines TRBV2 with TRBJ1-4; TRBD1 matches 7 bases. Germline values: CDR1 SNHLY, CDR2 FYNNEI. The CDR3 runs to 14 residues. The ends lost 4 bases at V and 7 bases at J; junction bases unmatched: 6. The CDR3: CASSGQGLGEKLFF. CDR3 bases read: TGTGCCAGCAGTGGACAGGGTTTAGGTGAAAAA. The full variable domain, rest sourced from reference TRBV2 and TRBJ1-4, is EPEVTQTPSHQVTQMGQEVILRCVPISNHLYFYWYRQILGQKVEFLVSFYNNEISEKSEIFDDQFSVERPDGSNFTLKIRSTKLEDSAMYFCASSGQGLGEKLFFGSGTQLSVL.

There are many counts of this clone. With the read ending 3 residues before the CDR3 end, the germline J gene is used to fill in that end. The chain uses TRBV18 and TRBJ1-6, with 7 nucleotides matching TRBD1. From germline, CDR1 is KGHSH and CDR2 LQKENI. The V and J ends lost 3 bases and 8 bases, in that order; junction bases with no gene match: 4. The CDR3 extends over 14 amino acids. The CDR3 sequence is CASSPGTGDSPLHF. CDR3 DNA, as far as it was read: TGTGCCAGCTCACCGGGAACAGGGGATTCACCC.

This clone was counted many times. The read terminates 3 residues ahead of where the CDR3 ends, so the germline J gene completes it. J is TRBJ2-2 and V is TRBV20-1; D unclear. This CDR3 contains 13 residues. The V gene's germline CDR1 is DFQATT and CDR2 SNEGSKA (reference sequence). V was cut by 5 bases and J by 2 bases, with 9 bases left in between. CDR3 in amino acids: CSAQAVNTGELFF. The part of the CDR3 DNA that was read is TGCAGTGCTCAGGCAGTCAACACCGGGGAG.

This clone was detected ten times or more. Read coverage stops 3 residues before the CDR3 terminus; the germline J gene supplies the remainder. This rearrangement joins TRBV15 to TRBJ2-3; 9 bases are a match to TRBD1. CDR1 is LNHNV and CDR2 is YYDKDF in the germline V gene (reference sequence). V lost 0 bases and J lost 7; bases outside the gene matches: 8. The CDR3 consists of 16 residues. This CDR3 reads CATSRDRDRASNTQYF. CDR3 DNA (partial): TGTGCCACCAGCAGAGATCGGGACAGGGCTTCTAATACG.